This T cell receptor beta chain was sequenced in a study of cytomegalovirus exposure and HLA in healthy donors. Findings and limits, study-wide: Per a later analysis, HLA-associated TCR beta chains showed more clonal expansion than other, equally common TCR beta chains.

This clone was seen once. Antigen: not known. Vbeta (60) and Jbeta (13) primers were used in the PCR. In the original workflow: Approximately 78 million unique TCR beta chains, some 10 million of them shared, were counted by a later analysis. Produced via immunoSEQ multiplex PCR; TCRdb's table is partial and in-frame only. D and trimming come from the DNA, and the V and J calls and clone size come from that table. Of about 160,000 clones in the sample, under 85% were seen once. Deletions cut 7 bases from V and 0 bases from J, with 12 bases between. The CDR3 has 14 amino acids. Germline V gene lookup returns CDR1 MNHNY and CDR2 SVGAGI (reference sequence).

Sequencing was done on a sample of PBMCs. The chain uses TRBV6-6 and TRBJ2-5; tentatively, D is TRBD2 (5 bases). The clonotype was recovered from a woman aged 30 to 39 in good health and CMV-seronegative. The CDR3 loop is CASTLRGDQETQYF. The CDR3, as DNA: TGTGCCAGCACCCTTCGGGGAGACCAAGAGACCCAGTACTTC.